The clone carrying this T cell receptor beta chain was observed a handful of times. Its antigen is unknown. Use of 60 Vbeta and 13 Jbeta primers characterized the PCR. Sequenced by immunoSEQ multiplex PCR; TCRdb stores in-frame clones only, minus some. The sample has some 110,000 clones; nearly 15% are singletons. These data belong to a study of cytomegalovirus exposure and HLA in healthy donors. Whole-study findings and limits: In a later analysis, productive TCRs from donors in an Asian-associated ancestry cluster reportedly carried fewer N-insertions than the cohort mean. The authors later found HLA-associated TCR beta chains more clonally expanded than equally common others. Reported findings show TCR beta sequences accurately forecast HLA-A and HLA-B alleles in most subjects.

At the time of sampling, donors were nominally healthy, though unrecorded immune exposures were likely. The CDR3 sequence is 15 residues long. CDR1 is SNHLY, CDR2 FYNNEI, per germline. The V and J ends lost 3 bases and 10 bases, in that order; junction bases with no gene match: 11. This receptor was obtained from a female donor in good health and CMV-seronegative. The chain couples TRBV2 to TRBJ1-4; TRBD1 agrees at 7 bases. The specimen sequenced was PBMCs. The CDR3 is CASSETGYGSGKLFF. As DNA, the CDR3 is TGTGCCAGCAGTGAGACAGGGTACGGTTCGGGAAAACTGTTTTTT. The entire variable domain, with the rest obtained from reference TRBV2 and TRBJ1-4, is as follows: EPEVTQTPSHQVTQMGQEVILRCVPISNHLYFYWYRQILGQKVEFLVSFYNNEISEKSEIFDDQFSVERPDGSNFTLKIRSTKLEDSAMYFCASSETGYGSGKLFFGSGTQLSVL.